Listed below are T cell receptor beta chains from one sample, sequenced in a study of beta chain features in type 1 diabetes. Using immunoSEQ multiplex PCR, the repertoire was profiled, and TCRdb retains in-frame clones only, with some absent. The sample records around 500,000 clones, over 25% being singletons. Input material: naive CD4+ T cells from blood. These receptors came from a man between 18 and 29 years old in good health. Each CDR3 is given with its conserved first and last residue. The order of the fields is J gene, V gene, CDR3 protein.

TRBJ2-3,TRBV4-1,CASSQEKGTDTQYF
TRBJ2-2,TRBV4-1,CASSPRTSGRAFDTGELFF
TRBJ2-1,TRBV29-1,CSVESHDGSSYNEQFF
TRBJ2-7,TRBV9,CASSVGDRVTYEQYF
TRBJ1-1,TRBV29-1,CSVVAQGNTEAFF
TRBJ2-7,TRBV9,CASSVSGDPYEQYF
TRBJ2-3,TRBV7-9,CASSLDGASTDTQYF
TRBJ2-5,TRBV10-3,CAGRGLEQETQYF
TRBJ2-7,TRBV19,CASAGQGAYEQYF
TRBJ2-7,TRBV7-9,CASSPWGYEQYF
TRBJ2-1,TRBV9,CASSVASRGYNEQFF
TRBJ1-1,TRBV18,CASSPMGDTEAFF
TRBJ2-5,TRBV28,CASIPDRGYQTQYF
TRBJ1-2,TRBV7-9,CASSLPRGGYTF
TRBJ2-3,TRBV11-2,CASSADRVGTDTQYF
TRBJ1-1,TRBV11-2,CASSAEANTEAFF
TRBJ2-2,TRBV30,CAWTTQLYTGELFF
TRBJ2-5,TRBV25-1,CASTPLAGETQYF
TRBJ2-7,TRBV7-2,CASSLDGPKQYF